This is a list of T cell receptor beta chains from one sample in a study of OX40 agonist ivuxolimab in advanced cancers. Assay used: immunoSEQ multiplex PCR; TCRdb lists only in-frame clones, some missing. The sample lists some 60,000 clones; around 86% were seen once. This material consisted of CD4+ or CD8+ T cells sorted from blood, taken in a trial of the OX40 agonist ivuxolimab. Receptors originate from an adult with an advanced solid tumor such as melanoma, head and neck, liver or kidney cancer. The CDR3 runs from the conserved cysteine through the conserved F or W. The D gene is left open where the match is weak. Some rows mark clone size as missing; the rest say once, few, many or name a class of expanded clone.

D gene	J gene	clone size	V gene	CDR3 DNA	CDR3 protein
TRBD2	TRBJ2-1	NA	TRBV18	TGTGCCAGCTCACCACCGTCCGGGAGGGCCGACAATGAGCAGTTCTTC	CASSPPSGRADNEQFF
NA	TRBJ2-1	NA	TRBV5-1	TGCGCCAGCAGCTTGGCCCCCAGGGATGCCTACAATGAGCAGTTCTTC	CASSLAPRDAYNEQFF
NA	TRBJ2-2	NA	TRBV7-9	TGTGCCAGCAGCCCGGGCCACCTTAACACCGGGGAGCTGTTTTTT	CASSPGHLNTGELFF
TRBD1	TRBJ1-4	NA	TRBV11-2	TGTGCCAGCAGCTTAGGGGGACAGAAAAAACTGTTTTTT	CASSLGGQKKLFF
TRBD1	TRBJ2-7	NA	TRBV27	TGTGCCAGCAGTTTATCCGGGCTACAGGGGAACGAGCAGTACTTC	CASSLSGLQGNEQYF
NA	TRBJ2-1	NA	TRBV12-5	TGTGCTAGTGGTTTGGTACAAGGAGGGGAATACAATGAGCAGTTCTTC	CASGLVQGGEYNEQFF
NA	TRBJ2-3	once	TRBV2	TGTGCCTGCGCTAACCCGGGGGTATCCACAGATACGCAGTATTTT	CACANPGVSTDTQYF
NA	TRBJ2-5	NA	TRBV7-9	TGTGCCAGCAGCTTAGTACGGGGACGAGAGACCCAGTACTTC	CASSLVRGRETQYF
NA	TRBJ1-5	once	TRBV6-1	TGTGCCTGCAGGGGTGGGGGGGGCAATCAGCCCCAGCATTTT	CACRGGGGNQPQHF
NA	TRBJ1-1	NA	TRBV28	TGTGCCAGCACCCCCCCGGGGGAGAACACTGAAGCTTTCTTT	CASTPPGENTEAFF
TRBD1	TRBJ2-4	NA	TRBV4-1	TGCGCCAGCAGCCCGGACAGGGGACGGGTTGGAAACATTCAGTACTTC	CASSPDRGRVGNIQYF
NA	TRBJ2-3	NA	TRBV4-2	TGTGCCAGCAGCCAAGATAAGGGAGGGGGGGCAAGCACAGATACGCAGTATTTT	CASSQDKGGGASTDTQYF
TRBD1	TRBJ2-7	NA	TRBV7-2	TGTGCCAGCAGCGTACGGGACAGCGCACTCTACGAGCAGTACTTC	CASSVRDSALYEQYF
NA	TRBJ2-1	few	TRBV10-3	TGTGCCATCAGGGTAGACAGTCCCTACAATGAGCAGTTCTTC	CAIRVDSPYNEQFF
NA	TRBJ1-4	NA	TRBV19	TGTGCCAGTATCATGAGGGATCCGCAGGGGCCAGCAAACAAACTGTTTTTT	CASIMRDPQGPANKLFF
TRBD2	TRBJ2-3	NA	TRBV29-1	TGCAGCGTCGAACTAGCGGTCACAGATACGCAGTATTTT	CSVELAVTDTQYF
TRBD1	TRBJ2-7	NA	TRBV7-8	TGTGCCAGCAGCGCGACAGGGGCGGGGTACGAGCAGTACTTC	CASSATGAGYEQYF
NA	TRBJ2-7	NA	TRBV11-3	TGTGCCAGCAGCTTAGGAGCCAACTACGAGCAGTACTTC	CASSLGANYEQYF
NA	TRBJ2-6	NA	TRBV5-1	TGCGCCAGCAGCTTTTCAAGGGCAACCGGGGCCAACGTCCTGACTTTC	CASSFSRATGANVLTF
TRBD1	TRBJ1-5	NA	TRBV6-1	TGTGCCAGCAGTACGGACAGGGGGAGCAATCAGCCCCAGCATTTT	CASSTDRGSNQPQHF
TRBD1	TRBJ1-4	once	TRBV5-4	TGTGCCAGCAGCTTGGGCGGACAGGGTAGCCCGGATGAAAAACTGTTTTTT	CASSLGGQGSPDEKLFF
NA	TRBJ2-3	NA	TRBV28	TGTGCCAGCAGTTTAGCGGAGAGCACAGATACGCAGTATTTT	CASSLAESTDTQYF